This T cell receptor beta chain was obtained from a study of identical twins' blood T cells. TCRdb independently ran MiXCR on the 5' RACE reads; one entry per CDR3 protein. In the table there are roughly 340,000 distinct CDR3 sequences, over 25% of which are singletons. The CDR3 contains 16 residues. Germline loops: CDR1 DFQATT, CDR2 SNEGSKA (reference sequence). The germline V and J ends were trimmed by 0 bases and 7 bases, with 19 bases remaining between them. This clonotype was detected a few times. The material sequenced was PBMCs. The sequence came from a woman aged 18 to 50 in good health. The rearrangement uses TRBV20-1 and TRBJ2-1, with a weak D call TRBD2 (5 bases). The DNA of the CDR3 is TGCAGTGCTAGAGATCTCCAAGCGGCCATTATAAATGAGCAGTTCTTC. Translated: CSARDLQAAIINEQFF.